The 11 T cell receptor beta chains below come from one sample, sequenced in a study of human T cells and chemical hapten exposure. Time point: patch test 1, 2 weeks after DPC sensitization. The treatment denotes: therapeutic diphenylcyclopropenone sensitization with weekly scalp DPC. TCRdb itself ran the RACE reads through MiXCR, one entry per CDR3 protein. The table lists over 85,000 distinct CDR3 sequences, over 10% of them singletons. The input for sequencing was whole blood, taken in connection with sensitization to the hapten diphenylcyclopropenone (DPC). The source of these receptors is a woman in her forties with alopecia areata. Some clones in this sample may be carry-over from other donors' samples.

The chain uses TRBV28 and TRBJ2-7; no clear D gene. Trimming removed 6 bases at V and 0 bases at J, with 12 bases between. CDR1 and CDR2 from the germline V gene are MDHEN and SYDVKM. This CDR3 has 14 residues. CDR3 sequence reads: CASRPQDVSYEQYF. CDR3 nucleotide sequence: TGTGCCAGCAGACCTCAGGACGTCTCCTACGAGCAGTACTTC.

The table lists this clonotype with a few counts. The gene calls are TRBV19 and TRBJ2-3; D not resolved. V was shortened by 0 bases and J by 5 bases, with 6 bases between the two germline ends. Germline values: CDR1 LNHDA, CDR2 SQIVND (reference sequence). This CDR3 spans 13 amino acids. The CDR3 DNA follows: TGTGCCAGTAGTATAGATCGCGGAGATACGCAGTATTTT. Translating it yields CASSIDRGDTQYF. The full variable domain, with the rest looked up from reference TRBV19 and TRBJ2-3, is DGGITQSPKYLFRKEGQNVTLSCEQNLNHDAMYWYRQDPGQGLRLIYYSQIVNDFQKGDIAEGYSVSREKKESFPLTVTSAQKNPTAFYLCASSIDRGDTQYFGPGTRLTVL.

This clonotype was found many times. The chain uses TRBV6-2 or TRBV6-3 and TRBJ1-2; D remains ambiguous. Looked up from germline, CDR1 is MNHEY and CDR2 is SVGEGT. V gave up 5 bases and J gave up 2 bases, with 18 bases separating them. The CDR3 totals 16 residues. The CDR3 DNA reads as TGTGCCAGCAGTGACGCCGCGGGCACTCTAAACTATGGCTACACCTTC. Translated: CASSDAAGTLNYGYTF.

This chain uses TRBV6-2 or TRBV6-3 with TRBJ1-2, with D possibly being TRBD1 (6 bases). Deletions cut 2 bases from V and 5 bases from J, with 12 bases between. This CDR3 comprises 14 residues. Germline V lookup: CDR1 MNHEY, CDR2 SVGEGT. In DNA, the CDR3 is TGTGCCAGCAGTTACACGACAGGTCCGTATGGCTACACCTTC. Protein sequence: CASSYTTGPYGYTF.

In its sample, this clonotype was seen many times. V is TRBV7-2 and J is TRBJ2-3, with D perhaps being TRBD1 or TRBD2 (6 bases each). Trimming removed 5 bases at V and 0 bases at J, with 24 bases between. CDR3 length: 19 amino acids. CDR1 is SGHTA and CDR2 is FQGNSA in the germline V gene. The CDR3 loop is CASSPLGGPGGASTDTQYF. For the CDR3, the DNA is TGTGCCAGCAGCCCGTTAGGGGGGCCCGGCGGGGCTAGCACAGATACGCAGTATTTT. Based on the CDR3 plus reference TRBV7-2 and TRBJ2-3, the full variable domain is GAGVSQSPSNKVTEKGKDVELRCDPISGHTALYWYRQSLGQGLEFLIYFQGNSAPDKSGLPSDRFSAERTGGSVSTLTIQRTQQEDSAVYLCASSPLGGPGGASTDTQYFGPGTRLTVL.

The sample holds many counts of this clonotype. This chain connects TRBV7-9 to TRBJ2-1; 10 nucleotides align to TRBD2. The CDR3 spans 16 residues. Losses at the gene ends were 5 bases for V and 4 bases for J; bases not matched to a gene: 8. The germline gives CDR1 SEHNR, CDR2 FQNEAQ (reference sequence). CDR3 sequence reads: CASSPLLAGAYNEQFF. The DNA of the CDR3 is TGTGCCAGCAGCCCCCTCCTAGCGGGGGCATACAATGAGCAGTTCTTC.

This clonotype was counted between two and nine times. The chain carries TRBV7-2 and TRBJ1-2; D unclear. CDR1 is SGHTA, CDR2 FQGNSA, per germline. V was pared by 0 bases and J by 5 bases, with 7 bases between. This CDR3 has 13 amino acids. The CDR3 is CASSLARGYGYTF. In DNA form, the CDR3 reads TGTGCCAGCAGCTTAGCGCGGGGATATGGCTACACCTTC. The entire variable domain, with the rest obtained from reference TRBV7-2 and TRBJ1-2, is as follows: GAGVSQSPSNKVTEKGKDVELRCDPISGHTALYWYRQSLGQGLEFLIYFQGNSAPDKSGLPSDRFSAERTGGSVSTLTIQRTQQEDSAVYLCASSLARGYGYTFGSGTRLTVV.

This clonotype has at least ten counts. The rearrangement uses TRBV4-2 and TRBJ2-7, with TRBD2 identical over 13 bases. V was pared by 6 bases and J by 5 bases, with 4 bases of the junction left unmatched. The CDR3 is 14 amino acids. Germline CDR1 LGHNA, CDR2 YNFKEQ. The CDR3 sequence is CASRGTSGIHEQYF. In DNA form, the CDR3 reads TGTGCCAGCAGGGGGACTAGCGGGATCCACGAGCAGTACTTC.

This clonotype occurred a few times. The chain links TRBV10-3 to TRBJ2-2; the D is unclear. V was shortened by 5 bases and J by 3 bases, with 10 bases between the two germline ends. The CDR3 covers 14 residues. Germline CDR1 ENHRY, CDR2 SYGVKD. The CDR3 DNA reads TGTGCCATCAGTCAAGTTGGGGACACCGGGGAGCTGTTTTTT. This translates into CAISQVGDTGELFF.

This clonotype was recorded at least ten times. The V call is TRBV6-6, the J call TRBJ2-6; D is undetermined. The length of the CDR3 is 13 residues. V lost 7 bases and J lost 4, with 8 bases in between. Germline V gene lookup returns CDR1 MNHNY and CDR2 SVGAGI (reference sequence). DNA for the CDR3: TGTGCCAGCAATGCGGTGGGGGCCAACGTCCTGACTTTC. This gives the protein CASNAVGANVLTF.

V is TRBV6-5 and J is TRBJ1-2; D is unclear. The germline V gene has CDR1 MNHEY and CDR2 SVGAGI. The CDR3 runs 8 residues. The V gene lost 9 bases and the J gene lost 11 bases, with 7 bases spanning the gap. CDR3 loop: CARLSYTF. The CDR3 DNA follows: TGTGCCAGGCTGTCTTACACCTTC.